The 10 T cell receptor beta chains below all came from one sample that was sequenced in a study of T cell repertoires in cytomegalovirus infection. TCRdb processed the reads anew with MiXCR; each CDR3 protein has one entry. The sample includes 200,000 to 300,000 distinct CDR3 sequences, roughly 10% seen only once; the top ten take roughly 16%. Sequenced: PBMCs. Receptor source: a human donor in good health (CMV status not recorded). Some clones in this sample may be carry-over from other donors' samples.

Ten or more counts support this clonotype. The chain uses TRBV7-2 and TRBJ1-2, with D possibly matching TRBD1 (5 bases). Trimming removed 4 bases from V and 4 bases from J, with 13 bases in between. The CDR3 sequence is 14 residues long. Germline values: CDR1 SGHTA, CDR2 FQGNSA. The CDR3 region is CASSYQGQGYGYTF. As DNA, the CDR3 is TGTGCCAGCAGCTACCAAGGGCAGGGCTATGGCTACACCTTC.

This clonotype has only a few counts. J is TRBJ2-6 and V is TRBV6-5; 8 bases agree with TRBD1. CDR1 and CDR2 (germline): MNHEY, SVGAGI. CDR3 length equals 17 residues. The trim removed 7 bases at V and 0 bases at J, leaving 8 bases unmatched. CDR3 nucleotide sequence: TGTGCCAGCAACCCGGGACAGGATTACTCTGGGGCCAACGTCCTGACTTTC. This codes for CASNPGQDYSGANVLTF.

In this sample, this clonotype turned up many times. This sequence joins TRBV12-3 or TRBV12-4 and TRBJ2-7; the D is unclear. With 3 bases removed from V and 6 bases from J, the gap between germline ends came to 12 bases. The CDR3 contains 13 residues. The CDR3 loop reads CASSFGQVSEQYF. As DNA, the CDR3 is TGTGCCAGCAGTTTCGGGCAAGTGAGCGAGCAGTACTTC.

The table lists this clonotype with many counts. The chain has TRBV19 and TRBJ2-1; 10 bases map to TRBD1. This CDR3 region has 15 residues. Losses at the gene ends were 7 bases for V and 2 bases for J; bases not matched to a gene: 5. Germline V lookup: CDR1 LNHDA, CDR2 SQIVND (reference sequence). CDR3: CASNPTGGAYNEQFF. For the CDR3, the DNA is TGTGCCAGTAACCCGACAGGGGGCGCCTACAATGAGCAGTTCTTC. Variable domain in full (rest from reference TRBV19 and TRBJ2-1): DGGITQSPKYLFRKEGQNVTLSCEQNLNHDAMYWYRQDPGQGLRLIYYSQIVNDFQKGDIAEGYSVSREKKESFPLTVTSAQKNPTAFYLCASNPTGGAYNEQFFGPGTRLTVL.

This clonotype has ten or more counts. One end of the junction varies from germline; a read error may be responsible. This chain connects TRBV7-7 to TRBJ1-5; possibly TRBD1 for D (6 bases). The germline CDR1 and CDR2 sequences are SSHAT and FNYEAQ (reference sequence). The CDR3 length is 19 residues. The CDR3 DNA sequence: TGTGCTAGCAGCTTAGTACAGGGTCATAGTTCTGAGGGCAATCAGCCCCAGCATTTT. Its translation: CASSLVQGHSSEGNQPQHF.

There are a few counts of this clonotype. The chain combines TRBV7-9 with TRBJ1-4; TRBD1 is a possible D gene (5 bases). V lost 5 bases, J lost 5 bases, and 15 bases lay in between. The CDR3 is 15 amino acids. The germline gives CDR1 SEHNR, CDR2 FQNEAQ (reference sequence). The CDR3 DNA reads TGTGCCAGCAGCACCCTAGGGACTACGAATGAAAAACTGTTTTTT. Its protein product is CASSTLGTTNEKLFF. Variable domain in full (rest from reference TRBV7-9 and TRBJ1-4): DTGVSQNPRHKITKRGQNVTFRCDPISEHNRLYWYRQTLGQGPEFLTYFQNEAQLEKSRLLSDRFSAERPKGSFSTLEIQRTEQGDSAMYLCASSTLGTTNEKLFFGSGTQLSVL.

Only a few counts were recorded for this clonotype. A read error may be the cause here, since a much bigger clone is one base away. The chain links TRBV9 to TRBJ2-3; D not certain. The CDR3 runs to 11 residues. Trimming left V 10 bases short and J 3 bases short, with 9 bases between. Germline CDR1 SGDLS, CDR2 YYNGEE. CDR3 nucleotide sequence: TGTGCCGGCACCTCAACAGATACGCAGTATTTT. It translates to CAGTSTDTQYF. Complete variable domain (other parts from reference TRBV9 and TRBJ2-3): DSGVTQTPKHLITATGQRVTLRCSPRSGDLSVYWYQQSLDQGLQFLIQYYNGEERAKGNILERFSAQQFPDLHSELNLSSLELGDSALYFCAGTSTDTQYFGPGTRLTVL.

The rearrangement joins TRBV28 to TRBJ1-4; possible D gene TRBD1, 5 bases. This CDR3 comprises 19 residues. Germline V gene sequence: CDR1 MDHEN, CDR2 SYDVKM. V was trimmed by 1 base and J by 9 bases, leaving 27 bases between them. CDR3 sequence: CASSLYTTGGSLTLKKLFF. The DNA of the CDR3 is TGTGCCAGCAGTTTATACACCACCGGGGGGTCATTAACCCTGAAAAAACTGTTTTTT.

There are many counts of this clonotype. The chain recombines TRBV5-1 with TRBJ1-5; 7 bases agree with TRBD1. The CDR3 has 16 residues. Trimming took 0 bases from V and 3 from J; bases not matched to a gene: 6. Germline V gene data show CDR1 as SGHRS and CDR2 as YFSETQ. CDR3 bases: TGCGCCAGCAGCTTGGATCCGGGACAGACCAATCAGCCCCAGCATTTT. Translated, it gives CASSLDPGQTNQPQHF.

V is TRBV4-3 and J is TRBJ2-7, with 7 bases that match TRBD2. This CDR3 region has 15 residues. Germline CDR1 and CDR2: LGHNA and YSLEER. With 5 bases clipped from V and 1 base from J, the junction kept 8 bases outside the gene matches. CDR3 sequence reads: CASSYGTTGSYEQYF. Here the CDR3 DNA reads TGCGCCAGCAGCTACGGGACTACGGGATCCTACGAGCAGTACTTC.